The next 4 T cell receptor beta chains were all read from a single sample in a study of graft-versus-host responses after intestinal transplantation. Antigens for these TCRs are unknown. TCRdb's copy holds only in-frame clones and misses some; the assay was immunoSEQ multiplex PCR. The sample contains 80,000 to 95,000 clones, approximately 94% of which appear only once. The sequenced sample was unstimulated CD8+ T cells sorted from spleen or lymph node cells, obtained before intestinal transplant. The receptors were gathered from a human donor who received an intestinal transplant.

This rearrangement joins TRBV11-3 to TRBJ1-1; the D is unclear. The ends were cut back, 6 bases at V and 0 bases at J, with 11 bases in the middle. The CDR3 length is 14 residues. Germline loops: CDR1 SGHNT, CDR2 YENEEA. This CDR3 is CASSMAGMNTEAFF. The CDR3 DNA follows: TGTGCCAGCAGTATGGCGGGTATGAACACTGAAGCTTTCTTT.

This sequence joins TRBV25-1 and TRBJ2-3; the match to TRBD1 covers 10 bases. J gave up 5 bases and V 1 base, and 6 bases lay outside the gene matches. CDR1 MGHDK and CDR2 SYGVNS come from the germline V gene. The CDR3 sequence is 16 residues long. The CDR3 DNA reads TGTGCCAGCAGTGAATTTGGGACAGGGGTGGGAGATACGCAGTATTTT. Protein sequence: CASSEFGTGVGDTQYF.

This clone has just a few counts. This chain uses TRBV6-1 with TRBJ2-7, with D possibly being TRBD1 (5 bases). The germline gives CDR1 MNHNS, CDR2 SASEGT. Trimming shortened V by 1 base and J by 5 bases, and 15 bases separated the two germline ends. The CDR3 is 15 amino acids. CDR3 coding DNA: TGTGCCAGCAGTGAAGGTGGGCAGGGTCCCGACGAGCAGTACTTC. The encoded protein is CASSEGGQGPDEQYF.

The J gene is TRBJ1-1, the V gene TRBV7-9; a weak D match, TRBD1 (5 bases). Between the trimmed V and J ends, which lost 3 bases and 3 bases, there was a span of 11 bases. The CDR3 contains 14 residues. Germline V gene sequence: CDR1 SEHNR, CDR2 FQNEAQ (reference sequence). The CDR3: CASSFSQGDTEAFF. The CDR3 bases are TGTGCCAGCAGCTTTAGTCAAGGGGACACTGAAGCTTTCTTT.